One T cell receptor beta chain is described in this entry. The CDR3 has 15 residues. Trimming left V 0 bases short and J 0 bases short, with 7 bases between. Germline assignment: CDR1 SGHTA and CDR2 FQGTGA. MiXCR was run by TCRdb on the RT-PCR reads, yielding one entry per CDR3 protein. The sample lists almost 700,000 distinct CDR3 sequences, more than 13% occurring once. The specimen was memory CD4+ T cells from blood. The source of this sequence is a female donor in good health, serving as a healthy control. The rearrangement joins TRBV7-3 to TRBJ2-3; D unclear. This CDR3 reads CASSLTTLSTDTQYF. CDR3 nucleotide sequence: TGTGCCAGCAGCTTAACCACGTTAAGCACAGATACGCAGTATTTT.